The T cell receptor (beta chain) described here comes from a study of persistence of HIV-infected CD4 T cells. Overlapping HIV-1 Gag 15-mer peptides at roughly 1 ug per peptide per mL were used. Memory cells lacking CD40L and CD69 with high CD45RO were sorted. This was the immunoSEQ version 4 assay in survey mode. Assay: immunoSEQ multiplex PCR; the TCRdb copy retains only in-frame clones and omits some. In the table there are about 64,000 clones, 65% to 75% of which are singletons. In the case of this clone: The antigen remains undetermined.

Here the sequenced sample was CD4+ T cells sorted from PBMCs after 18-hour stimulation, taken from a patient who received antiretroviral therapy. This sequence originates from an adult man with HIV who was CMV-seropositive.

Here the CDR3 DNA reads TGTGCCAGCAGTGAATCACACAGGACCGGGGAGCTGTTTTTT. Encoded protein: CASSESHRTGELFF. The chain uses TRBV25-1 and TRBJ2-2, with D possibly matching TRBD1 (5 bases). The CDR3 is 14 residues long. The V and J ends lost 1 base and 5 bases respectively, with 8 bases between them. The germline gives CDR1 MGHDK, CDR2 SYGVNS.